The rows below give T cell receptor beta chains drawn from one sample of a study of blood T cell repertoires in COVID-19. Repertoires were generated with immunoSEQ multiplex PCR, while TCRdb's copy carries only in-frame clones and drops some. This sample has 40,000 to 50,000 clones, with 90% found just once. Sequencing was done on a sample of peripheral blood. The receptors stem from a man in his sixties or seventies with acute or convalescent COVID-19. CDR3s include the opening cysteine and the closing phenylalanine or tryptophan. A D gene is named only where the DNA matches it firmly. Expanded clones get a size class; other rows say once, few or many, or leave the size out.

>14|TRBD2|TRBJ2-7|-|TRBV6-5
CASSYSGGGGWQYF
TGTGCCAGCAGTTACTCGGGCGGGGGAGGGTGGCAGTACTTC
>15|-|TRBJ1-6|once|TRBV15
CATSRVGQGSSPLHF
TGTGCCACCAGCAGAGTGGGGCAGGGGAGTTCACCCCTCCACTTT
>19|TRBD1|TRBJ2-1|-|TRBV27
CASSFECKPDRGGYNEQFF
TGTGCCAGCAGTTTTGAGTGTAAGCCGGACAGGGGGGGGTACAATGAGCAGTTCTTC
>12|-|TRBJ2-1|-|TRBV11-1
CASRKDSRQQFF
TGTGCCAGCAGGAAGGACAGTCGCCAGCAGTTCTTC
>16|-|TRBJ2-3|-|TRBV27
CASSYSSQYNTDTQYF
TGTGCCAGCAGTTATTCTAGCCAATACAACACAGATACGCAGTATTTT
>15|-|TRBJ2-2|-|TRBV28
CASSPLDRPKGELFF
TGTGCCAGCAGCCCCTTGGACAGACCCAAGGGGGAGCTGTTTTTT
>15|-|TRBJ2-3|once|TRBV7-2
CASSLVAVATDTQYF
TGTGCCAGCAGCTTAGTGGCAGTAGCCACAGATACGCAGTATTTT
>17|TRBD2|TRBJ2-5|few|TRBV2
CASSEAMGLAAEGTQYF
TGTGCCAGCAGTGAAGCGATGGGACTAGCGGCGGAGGGGACCCAGTACTTC
>18|TRBD1|TRBJ2-1|-|TRBV11-2
CASSLAPRDRNRGDWQFF
TGTGCCAGCAGCTTAGCCCCACGGGACCGAAACAGGGGGGACTGGCAGTTCTTC
>17|-|TRBJ2-2|-|TRBV7-9
CASSSHYSDFTTGELFF
TGTGCCAGCAGCTCTCATTATTCGGACTTTACCACCGGGGAGCTGTTTTTT
>15|-|TRBJ2-7|-|TRBV6-5
CASQAVGGAIYEQYF
TGTGCCAGCCAGGCCGTCGGCGGGGCAATTTACGAGCAGTACTTC
>19|TRBD2|TRBJ2-3|-|TRBV5-1
CASSFYGTSGPSRTDTQYF
TGCGCCAGCAGCTTCTACGGTACTAGCGGGCCTTCGAGGACAGATACGCAGTATTTT
>12|-|TRBJ2-7|-|TRBV4-1
CASSQDWGHQYF
TGCGCCAGCAGCCAAGATTGGGGACACCAGTACTTC
>15|TRBD1|TRBJ1-3|-|TRBV3-1/TRBV3-2
CASSPRGERGNTIYF
TGTGCCAGCAGCCCCAGGGGGGAGAGGGGAAACACCATATATTTT
>18|TRBD2|TRBJ2-1|once|TRBV4-3
CASSQESPGGDSYNEQFF
TGCGCCAGCAGCCAAGAGTCCCCGGGGGGGGACTCCTACAATGAGCAGTTCTTC
>13|-|TRBJ1-5|-|TRBV7-8
CASSLRTDQPQHF
TGTGCCAGCAGCTTACGGACAGATCAGCCCCAGCATTTT
>13|TRBD1|TRBJ2-7|-|TRBV6-2/TRBV6-3
CASSWTGVNEQYF
TGTGCCAGCAGTTGGACAGGGGTGAACGAGCAGTACTTC
>12|TRBD1|TRBJ1-2|-|TRBV6-5
CASGQGLYGYTF
TGTGCCAGCGGACAGGGCCTCTATGGCTACACCTTC
>14|TRBD1|TRBJ1-1|-|TRBV3-1/TRBV3-2
CASSLGQTLGEAFF
TGTGCCAGCAGCCTGGGACAGACTCTTGGTGAAGCTTTCTTT
>19|-|TRBJ2-1|-|TRBV18
CASSPRTLKSLSSYNEQFF
TGTGCCAGCTCACCACGTACTCTCAAATCCCTAAGCTCCTACAATGAGCAGTTCTTC
>17|TRBD1|TRBJ2-1|-|TRBV27
CASSLPPDRAVYNEQFF
TGTGCCAGCAGTTTACCCCCGGACAGGGCGGTATACAATGAGCAGTTCTTC
>18|TRBD2|TRBJ2-5|-|TRBV5-1
CASSFLSLAGGQEETQYF
TGCGCCAGCAGCTTCCTTTCACTAGCGGGGGGGCAGGAAGAGACCCAGTACTTC
>15|-|TRBJ2-1|-|TRBV5-1
CASSPAMGANNEQFF
TGCGCCAGCAGCCCGGCTATGGGGGCCAACAATGAGCAGTTCTTC
>17|TRBD2|TRBJ2-1|-|TRBV7-2
CASSLASVAGGYNEQFF
TGTGCCAGCAGCTTAGCGTCCGTAGCGGGGGGTTACAATGAGCAGTTCTTC
>16|TRBD2|TRBJ2-5|few|TRBV9
CASSPKTSGGGKTQYF
TGTGCCAGCAGCCCGAAGACTAGCGGGGGTGGGAAGACCCAGTACTTC
>18|TRBD2|TRBJ2-3|-|TRBV18
CASSSRTSGTKSTDTQYF
TGTGCCAGCTCATCTCGGACTAGCGGGACCAAAAGCACAGATACGCAGTATTTT
>15|-|TRBJ2-5|-|TRBV27
CASSLRGLRQETQYF
TGTGCCAGCAGTTTAAGGGGCCTCCGCCAAGAGACCCAGTACTTC
>14|TRBD1|TRBJ1-1|-|TRBV5-1
CASSQTTGGTEAFF
TGCGCCAGCAGCCAGACGACAGGGGGCACTGAAGCTTTCTTT
>14|TRBD1|TRBJ1-5|-|TRBV7-2
CASSLGTETQPQHF
TGTGCCAGCAGCCTAGGGACAGAAACTCAGCCCCAGCATTTT
>12|-|TRBJ1-6|-|TRBV4-2
CASSPQGATLHF
TGTGCCAGCAGCCCCCAGGGCGCCACCCTCCACTTT
>13|TRBD1|TRBJ2-1|-|TRBV7-3
CASSLTGGLEQFF
TGTGCCAGCAGCTTAACAGGGGGCTTGGAGCAGTTCTTC
>15|-|TRBJ1-6|-|TRBV11-1
CASSLIGGVNSPLHF
TGTGCCAGCAGCTTGATTGGGGGGGTGAATTCACCCCTCCACTTT
>17|-|TRBJ1-4|-|TRBV6-1
CASSAGPELSTNEKLFF
TGTGCCAGCAGTGCAGGGCCCGAACTCTCAACTAATGAAAAACTGTTTTTT
>16|-|TRBJ2-1|-|TRBV19
CASKAGEAIAYNEQFF
TGTGCCAGTAAGGCCGGCGAGGCCATTGCCTACAATGAGCAGTTCTTC
>15|-|TRBJ1-2|once|TRBV21-1
CAVVSGFRANYGYTF
TGTGCCGTAGTCTCAGGGTTCCGGGCTAACTATGGCTACACCTTC
>18|TRBD2|TRBJ2-3|-|TRBV28
CASSEIAGGTLRADTQYF
TGTGCCAGCAGCGAAATAGCGGGGGGGACCTTGAGGGCAGATACGCAGTATTTT
>15|TRBD2|TRBJ2-1|-|TRBV4-2
CASSQDPAGYNEQFF
TGTGCCAGCAGCCAAGACCCAGCGGGGTACAATGAGCAGTTCTTC
>13|-|TRBJ1-1|-|TRBV6-5
CASRQGQNTEAFF
TGTGCCAGCAGACAGGGACAGAACACTGAAGCTTTCTTT
>15|-|TRBJ2-2|-|TRBV2
CASSAQGTNTGELFF
TGTGCCAGCAGTGCACAGGGTACGAACACCGGGGAGCTGTTTTTT
>15|-|TRBJ1-3|-|TRBV6-5
CASSSDSFSGNTIYF
TGTGCCAGCAGTTCCGACAGTTTCTCTGGAAACACCATATATTTT
>16|-|TRBJ1-4|few|TRBV9
CASSVRGHGVNEKLFF
TGTGCCAGCAGCGTCCGAGGTCACGGAGTAAATGAAAAACTGTTTTTT
>11|-|TRBJ1-1|-|TRBV27
CASSSYTEAFF
TGTGCCAGCAGTTCTTATACTGAAGCTTTCTTT
>11|-|TRBJ1-1|-|TRBV7-6
CASRLGVEAFF
TGTGCCAGCAGACTCGGGGTTGAAGCTTTCTTT
>17|TRBD2|TRBJ2-1|-|TRBV4-1
CASSQPLGASGNNEQFF
TGCGCCAGCAGCCAACCCCTCGGGGCTAGCGGTAACAATGAGCAGTTCTTC
>13|-|TRBJ1-4|-|TRBV7-8
CASSLRLYEKLFF
TGTGCCAGCAGCCTCCGACTGTATGAAAAACTGTTTTTT
>14|-|TRBJ1-6|-|TRBV5-1
CASSLAGRDSPLHF
TGCGCCAGCAGCTTGGCGGGGAGGGATTCACCCCTCCACTTT
>14|-|TRBJ1-5|-|TRBV7-2
CASSNDGSNQPQHF
TGTGCCAGCAGCAACGACGGGAGCAATCAGCCCCAGCATTTT
>13|-|TRBJ1-1|few|TRBV28
CASSATGNTEAFF
TGTGCCAGCAGTGCCACCGGGAACACTGAAGCTTTCTTT